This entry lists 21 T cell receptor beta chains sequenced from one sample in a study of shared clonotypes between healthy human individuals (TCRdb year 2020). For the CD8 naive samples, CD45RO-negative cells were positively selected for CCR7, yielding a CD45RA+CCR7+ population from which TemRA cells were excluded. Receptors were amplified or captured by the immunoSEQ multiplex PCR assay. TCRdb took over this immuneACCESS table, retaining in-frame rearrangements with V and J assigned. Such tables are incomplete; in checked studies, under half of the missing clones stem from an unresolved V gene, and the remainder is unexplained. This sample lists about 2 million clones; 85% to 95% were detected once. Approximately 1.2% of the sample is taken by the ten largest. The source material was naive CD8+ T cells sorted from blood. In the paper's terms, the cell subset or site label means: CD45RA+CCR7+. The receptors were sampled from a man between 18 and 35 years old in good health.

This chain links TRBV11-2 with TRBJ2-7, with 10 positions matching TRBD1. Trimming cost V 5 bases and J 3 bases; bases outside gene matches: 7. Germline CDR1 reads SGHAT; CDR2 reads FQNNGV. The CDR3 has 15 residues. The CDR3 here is CASSATTGGYYEQYF. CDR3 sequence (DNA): TGTGCCAGCAGCGCAACGACAGGGGGCTACTACGAGCAGTACTTC.

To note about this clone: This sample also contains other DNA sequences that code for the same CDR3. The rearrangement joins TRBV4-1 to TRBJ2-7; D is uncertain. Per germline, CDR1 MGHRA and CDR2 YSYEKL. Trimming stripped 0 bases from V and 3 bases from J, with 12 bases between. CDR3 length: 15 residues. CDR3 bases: TGCGCCAGCAGCCAAGATAGCACCGGGTTCTACGAGCAGTACTTC. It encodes CASSQDSTGFYEQYF.

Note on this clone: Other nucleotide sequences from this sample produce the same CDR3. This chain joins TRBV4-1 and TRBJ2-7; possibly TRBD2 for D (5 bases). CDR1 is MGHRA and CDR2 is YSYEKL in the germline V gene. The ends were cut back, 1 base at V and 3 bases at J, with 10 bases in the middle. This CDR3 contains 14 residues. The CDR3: CASSQAGESYEQYF. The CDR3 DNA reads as TGCGCCAGCAGCCAAGCTGGGGAGAGCTACGAGCAGTACTTC.

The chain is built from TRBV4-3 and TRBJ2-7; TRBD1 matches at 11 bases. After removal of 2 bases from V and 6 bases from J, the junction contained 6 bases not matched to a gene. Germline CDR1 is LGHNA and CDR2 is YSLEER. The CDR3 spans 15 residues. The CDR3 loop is CASSQLTGTGGEQYF. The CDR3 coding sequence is TGCGCCAGCAGCCAATTAACCGGGACAGGGGGCGAGCAGTACTTC.

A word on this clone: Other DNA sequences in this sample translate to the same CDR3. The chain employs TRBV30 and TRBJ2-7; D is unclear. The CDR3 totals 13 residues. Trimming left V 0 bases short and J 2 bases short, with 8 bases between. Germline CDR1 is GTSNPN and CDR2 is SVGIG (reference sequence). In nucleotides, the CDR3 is TGTGCCTGGAGTGTAGGAACTGCCTACGAGCAGTACTTC. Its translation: CAWSVGTAYEQYF.

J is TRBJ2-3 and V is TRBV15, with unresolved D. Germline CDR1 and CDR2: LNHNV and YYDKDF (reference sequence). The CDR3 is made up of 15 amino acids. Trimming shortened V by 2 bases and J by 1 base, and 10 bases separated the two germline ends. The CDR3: CATSRPNRGTDTQYF. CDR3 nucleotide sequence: TGTGCCACCAGCAGACCCAATAGGGGCACAGATACGCAGTATTTT.

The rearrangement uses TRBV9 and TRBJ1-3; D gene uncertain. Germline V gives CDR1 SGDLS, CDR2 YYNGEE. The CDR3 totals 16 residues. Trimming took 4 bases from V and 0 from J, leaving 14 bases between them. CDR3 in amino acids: CASSSPSEGSGNTIYF. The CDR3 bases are TGTGCCAGCAGCTCTCCCTCAGAGGGCTCTGGAAACACCATATATTTT.

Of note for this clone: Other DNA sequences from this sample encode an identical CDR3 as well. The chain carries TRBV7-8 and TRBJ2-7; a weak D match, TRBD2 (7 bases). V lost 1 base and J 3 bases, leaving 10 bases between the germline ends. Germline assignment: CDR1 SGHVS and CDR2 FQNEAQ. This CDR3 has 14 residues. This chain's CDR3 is CASSLEGGSYEQYF. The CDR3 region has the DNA TGTGCCAGCAGCTTAGAGGGGGGGAGCTACGAGCAGTACTTC.

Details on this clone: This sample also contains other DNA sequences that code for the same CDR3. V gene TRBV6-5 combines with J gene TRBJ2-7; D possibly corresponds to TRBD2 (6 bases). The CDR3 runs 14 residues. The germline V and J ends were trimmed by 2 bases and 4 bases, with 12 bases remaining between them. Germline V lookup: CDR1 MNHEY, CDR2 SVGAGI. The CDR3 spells CASSYDSGGYEQYF. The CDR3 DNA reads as TGTGCCAGCAGTTACGATTCCGGGGGTTACGAGCAGTACTTC.

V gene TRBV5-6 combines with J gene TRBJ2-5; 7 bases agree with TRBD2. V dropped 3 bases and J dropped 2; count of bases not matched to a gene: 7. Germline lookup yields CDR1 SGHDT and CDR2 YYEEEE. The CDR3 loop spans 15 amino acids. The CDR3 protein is CASSSDREEQETQYF. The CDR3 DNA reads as TGTGCCAGCAGCTCCGACCGGGAGGAACAAGAGACCCAGTACTTC.

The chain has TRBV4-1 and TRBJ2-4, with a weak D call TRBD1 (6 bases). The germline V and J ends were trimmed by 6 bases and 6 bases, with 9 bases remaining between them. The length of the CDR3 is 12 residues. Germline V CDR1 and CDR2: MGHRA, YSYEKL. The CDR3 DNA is TGCGCCAGCAGTCAGGGGAGAAACATTCAGTACTTC. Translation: CASSQGRNIQYF.

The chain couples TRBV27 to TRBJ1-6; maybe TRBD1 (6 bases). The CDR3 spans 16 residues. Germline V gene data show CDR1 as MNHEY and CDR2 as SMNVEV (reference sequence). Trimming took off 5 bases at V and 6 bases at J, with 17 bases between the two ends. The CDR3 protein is CASSTLRGEGNSPLHF. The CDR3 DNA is TGTGCCAGCAGTACTCTAAGGGGGGAAGGTAATTCACCCCTCCACTTT.

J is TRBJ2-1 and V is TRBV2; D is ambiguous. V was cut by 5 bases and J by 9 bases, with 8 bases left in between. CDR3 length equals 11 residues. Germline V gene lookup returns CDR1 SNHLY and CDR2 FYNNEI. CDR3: CASSWEGEQFF. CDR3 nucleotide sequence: TGTGCCAGCAGTTGGGAAGGTGAGCAGTTCTTC. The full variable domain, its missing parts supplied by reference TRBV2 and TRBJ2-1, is EPEVTQTPSHQVTQMGQEVILRCVPISNHLYFYWYRQILGQKVEFLVSFYNNEISEKSEIFDDQFSVERPDGSNFTLKIRSTKLEDSAMYFCASSWEGEQFFGPGTRLTVL.

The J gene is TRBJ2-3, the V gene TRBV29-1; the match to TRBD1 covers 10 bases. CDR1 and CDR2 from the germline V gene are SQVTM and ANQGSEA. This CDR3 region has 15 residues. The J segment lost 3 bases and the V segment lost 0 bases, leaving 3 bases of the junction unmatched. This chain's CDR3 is CSVEDWGQGTDTQYF. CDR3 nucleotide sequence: TGCAGCGTTGAAGACTGGGGACAGGGGACAGATACGCAGTATTTT.

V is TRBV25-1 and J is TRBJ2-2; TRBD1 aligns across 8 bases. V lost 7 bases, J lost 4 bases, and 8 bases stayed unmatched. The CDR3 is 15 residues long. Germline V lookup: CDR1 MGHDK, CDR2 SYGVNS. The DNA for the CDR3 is TGTGCCAGCAACGGACAGGGAGATCGCACCGGGGAGCTGTTTTTT. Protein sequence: CASNGQGDRTGELFF.

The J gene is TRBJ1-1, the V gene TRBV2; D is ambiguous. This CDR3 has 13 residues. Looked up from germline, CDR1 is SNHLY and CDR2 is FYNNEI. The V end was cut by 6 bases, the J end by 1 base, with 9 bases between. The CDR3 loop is CASSPWENTEAFF. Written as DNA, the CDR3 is TGTGCCAGCAGCCCCTGGGAGAACACTGAAGCTTTCTTT.

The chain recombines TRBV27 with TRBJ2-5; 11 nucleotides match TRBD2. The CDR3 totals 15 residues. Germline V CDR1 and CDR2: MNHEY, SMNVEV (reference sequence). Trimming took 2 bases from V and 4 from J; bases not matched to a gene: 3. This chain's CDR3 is CASSLTSGSTETQYF. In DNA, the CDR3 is TGTGCCAGCAGTTTAACTAGCGGGAGTACAGAGACCCAGTACTTC.

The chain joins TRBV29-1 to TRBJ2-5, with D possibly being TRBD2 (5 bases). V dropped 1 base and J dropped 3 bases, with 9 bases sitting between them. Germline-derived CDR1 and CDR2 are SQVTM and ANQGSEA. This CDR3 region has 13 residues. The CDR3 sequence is CSVEVTEEETQYF. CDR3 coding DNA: TGCAGCGTTGAAGTGACGGAGGAAGAGACCCAGTACTTC.

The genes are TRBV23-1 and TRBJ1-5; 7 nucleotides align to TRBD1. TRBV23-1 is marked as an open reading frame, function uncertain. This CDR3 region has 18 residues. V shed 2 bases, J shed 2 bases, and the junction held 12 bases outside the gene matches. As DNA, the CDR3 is TGCGCCAGCAGTCAAACGGGGAAGGGACAGCGTCGCAATCAGCCCCAGCATTTT. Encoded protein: CASSQTGKGQRRNQPQHF.

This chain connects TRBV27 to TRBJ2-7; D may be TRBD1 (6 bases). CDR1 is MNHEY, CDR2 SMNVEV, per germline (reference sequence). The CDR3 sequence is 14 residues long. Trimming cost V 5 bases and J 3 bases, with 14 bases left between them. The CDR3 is CASSPDRLFYEQYF. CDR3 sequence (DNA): TGTGCCAGCAGTCCTGACAGGTTATTCTACGAGCAGTACTTC.

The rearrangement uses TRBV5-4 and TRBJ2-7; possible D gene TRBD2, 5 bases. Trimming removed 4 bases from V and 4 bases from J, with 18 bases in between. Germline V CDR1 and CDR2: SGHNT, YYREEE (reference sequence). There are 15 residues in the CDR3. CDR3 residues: CASSPHTGNRYEQYF. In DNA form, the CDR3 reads TGTGCCAGCAGCCCGCATACGGGGAATAGGTACGAGCAGTACTTC.